This TCR beta chain emerged from a study of T cell repertoires in cytomegalovirus infection. V was pared by 1 base and J by 6 bases, with 10 bases between. The CDR3 sequence is 14 residues long. The germline CDR1 and CDR2 sequences are LGHNA and YNFKEQ. TCRdb redid the calling of the reads with MiXCR, one entry per CDR3 protein. The sample includes roughly 990,000 distinct CDR3 sequences, 30% to 40% of them seen just once. Notes on this clonotype: Antigen specificity is unknown.

Specimen: cultured CD8+ T cells from PBMCs, collected from culture after CMV antigen stimulation. The rearrangement links TRBV4-2 to TRBJ2-1; D is possibly TRBD2 (5 bases). The sequence derives from a human donor in good health (CMV status not recorded). Some clones in this sample may be carry-over from other donors' samples. CDR3 sequence reads: CASSQGLAANEQFF. CDR3 DNA sequence: TGTGCCAGCAGCCAAGGGCTAGCAGCCAATGAGCAGTTCTTC.